The 31 T cell receptor beta chains below were found in one sample sequenced in a study of human T cells and chemical hapten exposure. As for time point: pre-sensitization, week 0. Stated treatment: therapeutic diphenylcyclopropenone sensitization with weekly scalp DPC. TCRdb reanalysed the RACE reads using MiXCR and keeps one entry per CDR3 protein. This table has approximately 79,000 distinct CDR3 sequences, 7.5% to 9.5% appearing once. Sequences were derived from whole blood, sampled in connection with sensitization to the hapten diphenylcyclopropenone (DPC). Receptor source: a middle-aged man with alopecia areata. Some clones in this sample may be carry-over from other donors' samples.

This clonotype was counted many times. The rearrangement uses TRBV3-1 and TRBJ1-5; unclear D gene. V lost 0 bases and J 4 bases, leaving 4 bases between the germline ends. This CDR3 contains 13 residues. Germline lookup yields CDR1 LGHDT and CDR2 YNNKEL (reference sequence). The CDR3 DNA reads TGTGCCAGCAGCCAAGATAGGAATCAGCCCCAGCATTTT. This codes for CASSQDRNQPQHF.

This clonotype showed up just a few times. CDR3 DNA: TGCAGTGCTACAGGACCTTTACAGCCTCCCTACGAGCAGTACGTC. It is translated as CSATGPLQPPYEQYV. The chain employs TRBV20-1 and TRBJ2-7; D gene uncertain. The V and J ends lost 4 bases and 2 bases respectively, with 18 bases between them. Germline assignment: CDR1 DFQATT and CDR2 SNEGSKA (reference sequence). The CDR3 is 15 amino acids.

This clonotype showed up many times. The chain recombines TRBV6-1 with TRBJ2-1; 9 bases are shared with TRBD1. Losses at the gene ends were 0 bases for V and 2 bases for J; bases not matched to a gene: 5. In germline, CDR1 is MNHNS, CDR2 SASEGT. This CDR3 has 17 residues. The CDR3 sequence: CASSEAGQGWTYNEQFF. The DNA of the CDR3 is TGTGCCAGCAGTGAAGCGGGACAGGGTTGGACCTACAATGAGCAGTTCTTC.

The sample holds a few counts of this clonotype. This chain joins TRBV12-3 or TRBV12-4 and TRBJ1-6; 8 bases agree with TRBD1. Unmatched junction bases numbered 13, after V lost 6 bases and J lost 9 bases. The CDR3 covers 16 residues. The CDR3 is CASRSGTGRGSSPLHF. CDR3 bases: TGTGCCAGCAGATCCGGGACAGGACGAGGTAGTTCACCCCTCCACTTT.

This clonotype was observed a few times. This sequence joins TRBV7-8 and TRBJ2-6; possible D gene TRBD1, 6 bases. This CDR3 has 15 amino acids. Germline CDR1 SGHVS, CDR2 FQNEAQ. V lost 8 bases to trimming and J lost 4 bases, with 15 bases between them. CDR3 sequence reads: CASGKQGWGANVLTF. The CDR3 region has the DNA TGTGCCAGCGGCAAACAGGGCTGGGGGGCCAACGTCCTGACTTTC.

The chain has TRBV12-5 and TRBJ2-1; TRBD2 might be the D (6 bases). Germline loops: CDR1 LGHNT, CDR2 FRNRAP. V dropped 0 bases and J dropped 5 bases, with 23 bases sitting between them. This CDR3 is 19 amino acids long. This CDR3 reads CASGLVTPRTRGGDNEQFF. CDR3 nucleotide sequence: TGTGCTAGTGGTTTGGTAACCCCCAGGACACGGGGCGGGGACAATGAGCAGTTCTTC.

This clonotype was counted at least ten times. This chain connects TRBV7-2 to TRBJ2-3; 10 bases agree with TRBD2. The CDR3 covers 13 residues. J was trimmed by 3 bases and V by 10 bases; bases with no gene match: 4. The germline gives CDR1 SGHTA, CDR2 FQGNSA. The CDR3 DNA is TGTGCCACCCCGACTAGCGGGACAGATACGCAGTATTTT. It translates to CATPTSGTDTQYF.

This clonotype was seen many times. The chain carries TRBV18 and TRBJ2-7; D unclear. The CDR3 length is 15 residues. Germline loops: CDR1 KGHSH, CDR2 LQKENI. Trimming stripped 3 bases from V and 0 bases from J, with 12 bases between. CDR3 sequence (DNA): TGTGCCAGCTCACCGCCGCGTGCAAGCTCCTACGAGCAGTACTTC. Protein sequence: CASSPPRASSYEQYF. Full variable domain (missing parts from reference TRBV18 and TRBJ2-7): NAGVMQNPRHLVRRRGQEARLRCSPMKGHSHVYWYRQLPEEGLKFMVYLQKENIIDESGMPKERFSAEFPKEGPSILRIQQVVRGDSAAYFCASSPPRASSYEQYFGPGTRLTVT.

The chain has TRBV25-1 and TRBJ2-1, with D uncertain. The germline CDR1 and CDR2 sequences are MGHDK and SYGVNS. CDR3 size: 13 residues. The V end was cut by 2 bases, the J end by 7 bases, with 9 bases between. CDR3 amino acids: CASSERRANEQFF. The CDR3 nucleotides read TGTGCCAGCAGTGAAAGAAGGGCTAATGAGCAGTTCTTC.

The genes are TRBV15 and TRBJ2-4, with D hard to call. V was shortened by 0 bases and J by 5 bases, with 11 bases between the two germline ends. The CDR3 is 15 residues long. Germline CDR1 reads LNHNV; CDR2 reads YYDKDF (reference sequence). The CDR3 sequence is CATSRDQGIENIQYF. The CDR3 DNA follows: TGTGCCACCAGCAGAGATCAAGGGATCGAAAACATTCAGTACTTC.

This clonotype was detected many times. V is TRBV20-1 and J is TRBJ2-3; possibly TRBD2 for D (5 bases). CDR3 size: 14 residues. CDR1 is DFQATT and CDR2 is SNEGSKA in the germline V gene (reference sequence). The V end was cut by 5 bases, the J end by 3 bases, with 15 bases between. The CDR3 coding sequence is TGCAGTGCTGTCACGGGATCTGGTACAGATACGCAGTATTTT. Its protein product is CSAVTGSGTDTQYF.

This clonotype has at least ten counts. The CDR3 sequence is CASSWNRGDEKLFF. The CDR3 DNA sequence: TGCGCCAGCAGCTGGAACAGGGGCGATGAAAAACTGTTTTTT. This rearrangement joins TRBV5-1 to TRBJ1-4; 7 positions match TRBD1. V shed 3 bases, J shed 6 bases, and the junction held 5 bases outside the gene matches. CDR1 is SGHRS, CDR2 YFSETQ, per germline. This CDR3 has 14 residues.

V gene TRBV29-1 combines with J gene TRBJ2-3; unclear D gene. V lost 4 bases, J lost 0 bases, and 11 bases lay in between. Germline V gene lookup returns CDR1 SQVTM and CDR2 ANQGSEA. The CDR3 consists of 14 residues. DNA for the CDR3: TGCAGCGTTGGCTGGCAGAGTAGCACAGATACGCAGTATTTT. Protein sequence: CSVGWQSSTDTQYF.

This clonotype was counted only a few times. The V and J genes are TRBV28 and TRBJ2-6, with D unresolved. The V end lost 2 bases, the J end lost 4 bases, and 21 bases lay between the germline ends. The CDR3 consists of 19 residues. Germline values: CDR1 MDHEN, CDR2 SYDVKM. The CDR3: CASSLRGWATLAGANVLTF. CDR3 nucleotides: TGTGCCAGCAGTTTAAGAGGTTGGGCTACCCTTGCCGGGGCCAACGTCCTGACTTTC.

This clonotype appeared many times. The rearrangement joins TRBV20-1 to TRBJ1-1; unclear D gene. The germline V gene encodes CDR1 DFQATT and CDR2 SNEGSKA (reference sequence). Trimming cost V 4 bases and J 0 bases, with 12 bases left between them. The CDR3 has 14 residues. The CDR3 loop is CSATYPGMNTEAFF. The CDR3 DNA follows: TGCAGTGCTACTTACCCCGGGATGAACACTGAAGCTTTCTTT.

This clonotype has ten or more counts. The V call is TRBV24-1, the J call TRBJ1-5; 11 bases are a match to TRBD1. Germline V lookup: CDR1 KGHDR, CDR2 SFDVKD. V trimming: 3 bases; J trimming: 3 bases; junction bases outside the gene matches: 6. This CDR3 contains 17 residues. This chain's CDR3 is CATSDGQGAEFNQPQHF. DNA of the CDR3: TGTGCCACCAGTGATGGACAGGGGGCCGAGTTCAATCAGCCCCAGCATTTT.

This clonotype was recorded many times. J is TRBJ1-1 and V is TRBV5-1; D not resolved. The CDR3 totals 14 residues. Germline V gives CDR1 SGHRS, CDR2 YFSETQ. The V and J ends lost 0 bases and 2 bases respectively, with 8 bases between them. The CDR3 DNA reads TGCGCCAGCAGCTTGGGGGCAGCAAACACTGAAGCTTTCTTT. Amino acids: CASSLGAANTEAFF.

This chain connects TRBV6-2 or TRBV6-3 to TRBJ2-3; 7 bases match TRBD1. The CDR3 extends over 13 amino acids. The V gene end was trimmed by 2 bases and the J gene end by 10 bases; junction bases not matched to a gene: 6. Germline CDR1 MNHEY, CDR2 SVGEGT. In nucleotides, the CDR3 is TGTGCCAGCAGTTACAGATCCGGGACAGCGCAGTATTTT. Encoded protein: CASSYRSGTAQYF.

The table lists this clonotype with many counts. V gene TRBV18 combines with J gene TRBJ1-1, with D unclear. Trimming shortened V by 6 bases and J by 1 base, and 9 bases separated the two germline ends. The V gene's germline CDR1 is KGHSH and CDR2 LQKENI. The CDR3 extends over 13 amino acids. CDR3 in DNA: TGTGCCAGCTCCGCCGACGAGAACACTGAAGCTTTCTTT. Amino acids: CASSADENTEAFF.

The chain uses TRBV27 and TRBJ1-1; maybe TRBD1 (6 bases). Germline V gene data show CDR1 as MNHEY and CDR2 as SMNVEV (reference sequence). Trimming removed 5 bases at V and 7 bases at J, with 17 bases between. The length of the CDR3 is 14 residues. The CDR3 region has the DNA TGTGCCAGCAGTATAGGGGGGGCGCGGGATGAAGCTTTCTTT. Translation: CASSIGGARDEAFF.

The chain links TRBV7-2 to TRBJ2-1; 13 bases fit TRBD2. CDR3 length: 17 residues. CDR1 is SGHTA, CDR2 FQGNSA, per germline. The J segment lost 9 bases and the V segment lost 5 bases, leaving 13 bases of the junction unmatched. This CDR3 reads CASSRRFGLAGEGEQFF. CDR3 DNA sequence: TGTGCCAGCAGCCGGAGGTTCGGACTAGCGGGAGAGGGTGAGCAGTTCTTC. The full variable domain, its missing parts supplied by reference TRBV7-2 and TRBJ2-1, is GAGVSQSPSNKVTEKGKDVELRCDPISGHTALYWYRQSLGQGLEFLIYFQGNSAPDKSGLPSDRFSAERTGGSVSTLTIQRTQQEDSAVYLCASSRRFGLAGEGEQFFGPGTRLTVL.

This clonotype was seen more than once but under ten times. The chain links TRBV19 to TRBJ2-3, with 9 bases fitting TRBD2. J gave up 3 bases and V 7 bases, and 11 bases lay outside the gene matches. The length of the CDR3 is 16 residues. Germline V gene data show CDR1 as LNHDA and CDR2 as SQIVND (reference sequence). CDR3 nucleotide sequence: TGTGCCAGTAAAGGGAAAGTAGCGGGAGATACAGATACGCAGTATTTT. It yields the protein CASKGKVAGDTDTQYF.

V usage is TRBV7-2 and J usage is TRBJ2-1; 8 bases are shared with TRBD2. Germline CDR1 and CDR2: SGHTA and FQGNSA. The CDR3 consists of 18 residues. The V segment lost 5 bases and the J segment 0 bases; nucleotides outside the gene matches: 12. CDR3 in amino acids: CASSQYPSGWSSYNEQFF. The DNA of the CDR3 is TGTGCCAGCAGCCAATATCCTAGCGGGTGGAGCTCCTACAATGAGCAGTTCTTC.

The chain carries TRBV29-1 and TRBJ2-5; 8 bases fit TRBD1. Losses at the gene ends were 3 bases for V and 3 bases for J; bases not matched to a gene: 3. CDR1 is SQVTM, CDR2 ANQGSEA, per germline. There are 13 residues in the CDR3. The CDR3 DNA reads TGCAGCGTTGAGGACAGGGCGAAAGAGACCCAGTACTTC. Amino acids: CSVEDRAKETQYF.

This clonotype occurred a few times. The rearrangement uses TRBV11-3 and TRBJ1-1; unclear D gene. The CDR3 consists of 16 residues. Looked up from germline, CDR1 is SGHNT and CDR2 is YENEEA. The V end lost 2 bases, the J end lost 3 bases, and 16 bases lay between the germline ends. The CDR3 coding sequence is TGTGCCAGCAGCTTAAACCCCCCGGGTCTGGACACTGAAGCTTTCTTT. It translates to CASSLNPPGLDTEAFF.

The sample holds a few counts of this clonotype. The gene calls are TRBV3-1 and TRBJ2-2; D is ambiguous. Germline V lookup: CDR1 LGHDT, CDR2 YNNKEL (reference sequence). V lost 5 bases and J lost 0, with 4 bases in between. The CDR3 loop spans 13 amino acids. The CDR3 nucleotides are TGTGCCAGCAGCGACACGAACACCGGGGAGCTGTTTTTT. Translating gives CASSDTNTGELFF.

This clonotype was observed many times. The chain is built from TRBV5-1 and TRBJ1-1, with TRBD1 identical over 7 bases. The CDR3 consists of 14 residues. Germline-derived CDR1 and CDR2 are SGHRS and YFSETQ. The J segment lost 6 bases and the V segment lost 1 base, leaving 6 bases of the junction unmatched. CDR3 residues: CASSLLDRESEAFF. The CDR3 bases are TGCGCCAGCAGCTTGCTCGACAGGGAATCTGAAGCTTTCTTT.

This clonotype has only a few counts. The chain joins TRBV7-2 to TRBJ2-3; D perhaps matches TRBD2 (5 bases). V dropped 5 bases and J dropped 1 base, with 10 bases sitting between them. This CDR3 region has 14 residues. The V gene's germline CDR1 is SGHTA and CDR2 FQGNSA. CDR3 DNA sequence: TGTGCCAGCAGCCCGGGGAGAGGCACAGATACGCAGTATTTT. It translates to CASSPGRGTDTQYF.

CDR3 bases: TGTGCCAGCAGCTTAATTTCAGGGACTAGCAATCAGCCCCAGCATTTT. It translates to CASSLISGTSNQPQHF. The chain has TRBV7-2 and TRBJ1-5, with a possible D match to TRBD1 (5 bases). The CDR3 contains 16 residues. V shed 2 bases and J shed 0 bases, with 11 bases lying between them. Germline CDR1 is SGHTA and CDR2 is FQGNSA.

This clonotype was observed a handful of times. V is TRBV6-5 and J is TRBJ1-5, with D unresolved. The ends were cut back, 2 bases at V and 4 bases at J, with 9 bases in the middle. This CDR3 is built from 14 residues. CDR1 is MNHEY and CDR2 is SVGAGI in the germline V gene. CDR3 nucleotides: TGTGCCAGCAGTTACAAACAAAAAAATCAGCCCCAGCATTTT. It codes for CASSYKQKNQPQHF.

This clonotype was seen at least ten times. The V call is TRBV20-1, the J call TRBJ2-7, with 8 bases aligning to TRBD2. This CDR3 region has 15 residues. J lost 2 bases, V lost 0 bases, and 6 bases had no gene match. Germline loops: CDR1 DFQATT, CDR2 SNEGSKA (reference sequence). As DNA, the CDR3 is TGCAGTGCTAGAGAGCGCGGGAGGTTGCCCTACGAGCAGTACTTC. It encodes CSARERGRLPYEQYF.